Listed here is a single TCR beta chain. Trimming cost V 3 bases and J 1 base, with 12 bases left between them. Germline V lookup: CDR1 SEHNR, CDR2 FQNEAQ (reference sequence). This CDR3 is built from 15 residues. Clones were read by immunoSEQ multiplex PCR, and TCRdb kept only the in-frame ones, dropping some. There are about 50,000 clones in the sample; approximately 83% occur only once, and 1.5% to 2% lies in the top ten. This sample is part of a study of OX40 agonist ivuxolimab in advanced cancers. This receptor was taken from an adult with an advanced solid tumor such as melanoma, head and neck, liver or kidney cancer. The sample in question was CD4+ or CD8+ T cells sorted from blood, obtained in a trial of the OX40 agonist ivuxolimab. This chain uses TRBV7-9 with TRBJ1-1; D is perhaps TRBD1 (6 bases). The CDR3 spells CASSFTGLRNTEAFF. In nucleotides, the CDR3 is TGTGCCAGCAGCTTTACAGGGTTGAGGAACACTGAAGCTTTCTTT.